A single sample gave rise to the 12 T cell receptor beta chains below, sequenced in a study of T cells in Graves' hyperthyroidism and ophthalmopathy. There were TCR beta CDR3 regions amplified from RNA transcripts. HTBI primers drove first-round RT-PCR of the TCR CDR3. TCRdb passed the multiplex PCR reads through MiXCR, listing each CDR3 protein once. This sample has about 640,000 distinct CDR3 sequences, with less than 25% found just once. Sequenced material: blood. All receptors come from a man younger than 40 with Graves' ophthalmopathy.

This chain uses TRBV28 with TRBJ2-5; 7 bases map to TRBD2. The germline V gene encodes CDR1 MDHEN and CDR2 SYDVKM. V lost 10 bases and J lost 1; bases outside the gene matches: 9. The CDR3 is 14 residues long. CDR3 protein: CANSLGGVQETQYF. CDR3 coding DNA: TGTGCCAACAGCCTGGGGGGGGTCCAAGAGACCCAGTACTTC.

V is TRBV7-9 and J is TRBJ1-5; 8 nucleotides agree with TRBD1. The CDR3 extends over 14 amino acids. V lost 5 bases to trimming and J lost 4 bases; unmatched junction nucleotides: 4. Germline V gene data show CDR1 as SEHNR and CDR2 as FQNEAQ (reference sequence). CDR3 sequence: CASSRTGTNQPQHF. The CDR3 region has the DNA TGTGCCAGCAGCCGGACAGGGACTAATCAGCCCCAGCATTTT.

This chain joins TRBV7-3 and TRBJ1-1; 8 bases are shared with TRBD1. Trimming took 5 bases from V and 2 from J; bases not matched to a gene: 10. The V gene's germline CDR1 is SGHTA and CDR2 FQGTGA. The CDR3 is 16 amino acids. The CDR3 DNA reads TGTGCCAGCAGCAAAGACAGGGGTCCTTTTAACACTGAAGCTTTCTTT. It is translated as CASSKDRGPFNTEAFF. Full variable domain (outside the CDR3, taken from reference TRBV7-3 and TRBJ1-1): GAGVSQTPSNKVTEKGKYVELRCDPISGHTALYWYRQSLGQGPEFLIYFQGTGAADDSGLPNDRFFAVRPEGSVSTLKIQRTERGDSAVYLCASSKDRGPFNTEAFFGQGTRLTVV.

The rearrangement uses TRBV7-2 and TRBJ2-1, with TRBD1 matching over 8 bases. Per the germline V gene, CDR1 is SGHTA and CDR2 is FQGNSA. This CDR3 spans 15 amino acids. The V and J ends lost 5 bases and 5 bases, in that order; junction bases with no gene match: 8. The CDR3 DNA is TGTGCCAGCAGCCCTTCGGTCAGGGGGCACAATGAGCAGTTCTTC. Translating it yields CASSPSVRGHNEQFF.

This chain joins TRBV5-1 and TRBJ2-1, with D maybe TRBD2 (5 bases). The CDR3 totals 13 residues. Germline CDR1 and CDR2: SGHRS and YFSETQ. The V and J ends lost 3 bases and 6 bases respectively, with 10 bases between them. The CDR3 DNA reads as TGCGCCAGCAGCTCAGACGGACTCAATGAGCAGTTCTTC. As protein: CASSSDGLNEQFF.

The CDR3 DNA follows: TGTGCCAGCAGTTTGATTGGGTGGACAGGGGGCTACGAGCAGTACTTC. Its translation is CASSLIGWTGGYEQYF. V usage is TRBV28 and J usage is TRBJ2-7; 10 bases align to TRBD1. This CDR3 spans 16 amino acids. The V gene's germline CDR1 is MDHEN and CDR2 SYDVKM. The V gene end was trimmed by 3 bases and the J gene end by 3 bases; junction bases not matched to a gene: 8.

This clonotype appeared many times. V is TRBV20-1 and J is TRBJ1-2; no definite D call. The length of the CDR3 is 14 residues. V was pared by 4 bases and J by 1 base, with 13 bases between. The germline CDR1 and CDR2 sequences are DFQATT and SNEGSKA (reference sequence). DNA for the CDR3: TGCAGTGCTAACCGACAAGGAGATAACTATGGCTACACCTTC. Protein: CSANRQGDNYGYTF.

This rearrangement joins TRBV5-1 to TRBJ2-4, with D hard to call. V was cut by 0 bases and J by 8 bases, with 15 bases left in between. CDR1 SGHRS and CDR2 YFSETQ come from the germline V gene. CDR3 length: 15 amino acids. This chain's CDR3 is CASSLVGSQEDIQYF. The CDR3 nucleotides read TGCGCCAGCAGCTTGGTCGGGTCCCAAGAGGACATTCAGTACTTC.

The count of this clonotype is one. The J gene is TRBJ1-3, the V gene TRBV19, with D tentatively TRBD1 (5 bases). The CDR3 length is 14 residues. Trimming left V 5 bases short and J 2 bases short, with 10 bases between. Germline V gene data show CDR1 as LNHDA and CDR2 as SQIVND (reference sequence). The CDR3 sequence is CASSGTSTGNTIYF. CDR3 nucleotides: TGTGCCAGTAGTGGGACGAGCACTGGAAACACCATATATTTT.

The chain has TRBV5-5 and TRBJ1-3; D gene ambiguous. Germline assignment: CDR1 SGHKS and CDR2 YYEKEE (reference sequence). Between the trimmed V and J ends, which lost 4 bases and 0 bases, there was a span of 8 bases. CDR3 size: 14 residues. CDR3 protein: CASSTAASGNTIYF. Here the CDR3 DNA reads TGTGCCAGCAGCACGGCGGCCTCTGGAAACACCATATATTTT. Drawing the rest from reference TRBV5-5 and TRBJ1-3, the complete variable domain is DAGVTQSPTHLIKTRGQQVTLRCSPISGHKSVSWYQQVLGQGPQFIFQYYEKEERGRGNFPDRFSARQFPNYSSELNVNALLLGDSALYLCASSTAASGNTIYFGEGSWLTVV.

In its sample, this clonotype was seen many times. This chain connects TRBV28 to TRBJ2-7; D is undetermined. CDR1 and CDR2 from the germline V gene are MDHEN and SYDVKM. The V and J ends lost 3 bases and 3 bases respectively, with 12 bases between them. The CDR3 runs to 14 residues. The CDR3 reads CASSFFQAGYEQYF. CDR3 DNA sequence: TGTGCCAGCAGTTTTTTTCAGGCCGGCTACGAGCAGTACTTC.

A few counts support this clonotype. The chain recombines TRBV5-1 with TRBJ2-1, with 14 bases matching TRBD2. The CDR3 spans 20 residues. V trimming: 0 bases; J trimming: 1 base; junction bases outside the gene matches: 9. Germline V lookup: CDR1 SGHRS, CDR2 YFSETQ. The CDR3 bases are TGCGCCAGCAGCTTGGAGGGACTAGCGGGAGACGAGGGGTCCTACAATGAGCAGTTCTTC. Protein sequence: CASSLEGLAGDEGSYNEQFF.